This T cell receptor beta chain was captured in a study of blood T cell repertoires in COVID-19. Authors' processing steps: By means of reference gene primer amplification, nucleated cell counts were estimated. Data came from immunoSEQ multiplex PCR; TCRdb stores just in-frame clones and leaves some out. V, J and clone size are taken as reported in that table, and D and trimming were inferred from the DNA itself. Here the sample spans a few hundred thousand clones, about nine tenths being singletons. CDR1 and CDR2 from the germline V gene are MGHDK and SYGVNS. V lost 6 bases and J 5 bases, leaving 5 bases between the germline ends. The CDR3 covers 11 residues. Enrolled through a virtual design, the participants were between roughly 18 and 95 years of age and came from 24 US areas.

This receptor was taken from a man between 18 and 35 years old with acute COVID-19. This chain connects TRBV25-1 to TRBJ2-4; D is undetermined. Sequenced input: PBMCs or T cells enriched from blood (not recorded which). The CDR3 reads CASRQQNIQYF. DNA of the CDR3: TGTGCCAGCAGACAGCAAAACATTCAGTACTTC.